This T cell receptor (beta chain) was profiled in a study of early T cells in non-severe SARS-CoV-2 infection. About the research overall: The study sequenced bulk RNA from unsorted whole blood, with chains unpaired.

TCRdb ran MiXCR on the 5' RACE reads and lists one entry per CDR3 protein. Here the sample spans tens of thousands of distinct CDR3 sequences, more than 9% being singletons. The CDR3 has 13 amino acids. Germline lookup yields CDR1 LGHNT and CDR2 FRNRAP. V dropped 4 bases and J dropped 6; count of bases not matched to a gene: 5. This receptor was obtained from an adult who was a healthcare worker with PCR-confirmed SARS-CoV-2 infection or an uninfected control (not recorded which). Input material: whole blood. J is TRBJ1-2 and V is TRBV12-5; 7 bases agree with TRBD1. This chain's CDR3 is CASGSTGRNGYTF. DNA of the CDR3: TGTGCTAGTGGTTCGACAGGGAGGAATGGCTACACCTTC.